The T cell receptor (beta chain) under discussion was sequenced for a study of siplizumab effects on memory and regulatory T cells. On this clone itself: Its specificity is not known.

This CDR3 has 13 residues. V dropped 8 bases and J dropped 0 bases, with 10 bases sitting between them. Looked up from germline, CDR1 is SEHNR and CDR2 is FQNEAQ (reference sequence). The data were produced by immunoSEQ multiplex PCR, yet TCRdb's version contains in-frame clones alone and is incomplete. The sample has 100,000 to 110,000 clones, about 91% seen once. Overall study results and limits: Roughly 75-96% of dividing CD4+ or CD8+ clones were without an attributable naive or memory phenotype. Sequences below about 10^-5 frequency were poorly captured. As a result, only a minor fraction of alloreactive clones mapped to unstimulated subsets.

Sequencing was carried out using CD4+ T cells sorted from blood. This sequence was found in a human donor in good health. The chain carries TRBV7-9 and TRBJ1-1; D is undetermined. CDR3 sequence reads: CASQGSLNTEAFF. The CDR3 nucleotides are TGTGCCAGCCAAGGTTCTTTGAACACTGAAGCTTTCTTT.